The table lists the clone carrying this T cell receptor (beta chain) with many counts. What it recognizes is unknown. MiXCR, applied by TCRdb to the 5' RACE reads, yields one record per CDR3 protein. The profile shows tens of thousands of distinct CDR3 sequences, roughly 23% of them singletons. CDR3 length equals 17 residues. The germline CDR1 and CDR2 sequences are LNHDA and SQIVND (reference sequence). Deletions cut 3 bases from V and 6 bases from J, with 21 bases between. Study results and limitations: Tumor memory CD4+ T cell TCR gene usage was found to cluster with blood and lymph node memory CD4+ cells and with lymph node naive CD4+ cells.

The sequencing sample was made of memory CD4+ T cells sorted from a lymph node. The subset denotes: memory CD4+ T cells, CD4+CD45RO+CD25-. The chain is built from TRBV19 and TRBJ1-5, with D unclear. The source is a female donor with breast cancer. The CDR3 bases are TGTGCCAGTAGTATTAAAGTTGCGACTATATCGGGTCAGCCCCAGCATTTT. Translated: CASSIKVATISGQPQHF.